The TCR beta chain described here comes from a study of control samples from healthy donors and cancer patients. Some clones are missing from TCRdb's copy, which holds only in-frame ones; the method was immunoSEQ multiplex PCR. The sample has about 180,000 clones, around 89% seen once. The CDR3 totals 13 residues. The V gene end was trimmed by 4 bases and the J gene end by 12 bases; junction bases not matched to a gene: 10. CDR1 and CDR2 (germline): SGHTA, FQGTGA. The chain recombines TRBV7-3 with TRBJ1-1, with 8 bases aligning to TRBD1. This clonotype was sampled from a woman in her forties or fifties in good health. Sequenced material: blood. CDR3: CASSSDRTGRPFF. In DNA form, the CDR3 reads TGTGCCAGCAGCTCAGACCGGACAGGGCGACCTTTCTTT.